Listed below are T cell receptor beta chains from one sample, sequenced in a study of control samples from healthy donors and cancer patients. Produced via immunoSEQ multiplex PCR; TCRdb's table is partial and in-frame only. This sample has approximately 170,000 clones, with about nine tenths found just once. The sample was blood. These receptors were collected from a woman in her twenties or thirties in good health. CDR3s include the opening cysteine and the closing phenylalanine or tryptophan. The order of the fields is J gene, D gene, V gene, CDR3 protein, CDR3 DNA. D genes are given only for firm matches.

TRBJ2-7 | TRBD2 | TRBV6-1 | CASSESRDRASGRAYEQYF | TGTGCCAGCAGTGAATCCCGGGACAGGGCTAGCGGGAGGGCCTACGAGCAGTACTTC
TRBJ1-2 | NA | TRBV27 | CATSRGYGYTF | TGTGCCACCTCCCGCGGATATGGCTACACCTTC
TRBJ1-2 | TRBD1 | TRBV16 | CASSRQGDYTF | TGTGCCAGCAGCCGACAGGGGGACTACACCTTC
TRBJ2-1 | TRBD2 | TRBV18 | CASSPGLAEVNEQFF | TGTGCCAGCTCACCGGGACTAGCGGAAGTCAATGAGCAGTTCTTC
TRBJ2-1 | NA | TRBV5-4 | CASSLDRKYNEQFF | TGTGCCAGCAGCTTGGACAGGAAATACAATGAGCAGTTCTTC
TRBJ1-1 | NA | TRBV5-1 | CASSLELNTEAFF | TGCGCCAGCAGCTTGGAGTTGAACACTGAAGCTTTCTTT
TRBJ2-3 | NA | TRBV28 | CASTQGGSSTDTQYF | TGTGCCAGCACCCAAGGAGGCTCTAGCACAGATACGCAGTATTTT
TRBJ2-7 | NA | TRBV6-2/TRBV6-3 | CASSYSDTAYEQYF | TGTGCCAGCAGTTACTCGGATACGGCCTACGAGCAGTACTTC
TRBJ2-6 | NA | TRBV18 | CASSLPTVSGANVLTF | TGTGCCAGCTCACTCCCGACGGTCTCTGGGGCCAACGTCCTGACTTTC
TRBJ2-3 | NA | TRBV5-6 | CASSLDPQSRGRATQYF | TGTGCCAGCAGCTTGGACCCCCAAAGTCGCGGAAGAGCTACGCAGTATTTT
TRBJ1-1 | NA | TRBV6-5 | CASSYFPGSAEAFF | TGTGCCAGCAGTTACTTTCCAGGATCGGCTGAAGCTTTCTTT
TRBJ1-2 | NA | TRBV28 | CASSLLQGGYTF | TGTGCCAGCAGTTTATTACAGGGAGGCTACACCTTC